The 12 T cell receptor beta chains presented below share a single source sample, sequenced in a study of response to subunit inactivated influenza vaccine. MiXCR was run by TCRdb on the RT-PCR reads, yielding one entry per CDR3 protein. Here the sample spans some 800,000 distinct CDR3 sequences, 21% being singletons. Here the sequenced sample was PBMCs from blood, taken 5 days after vaccination. These receptor sequences come from a man aged 45-65 years who received an inactivated influenza vaccine.

CDR3 DNA: TGTGCCAGCAGCGCTTACGGGGGAGAGACAGATACGCAGTATTTT. It specifies CASSAYGGETDTQYF. The J gene is TRBJ2-3, the V gene TRBV9; D may be TRBD2 (6 bases). Germline V gives CDR1 SGDLS, CDR2 YYNGEE. The CDR3 runs to 15 residues. V shed 3 bases and J shed 3 bases, with 14 bases lying between them. The whole variable domain, filled in from reference TRBV9 and TRBJ2-3, reads DSGVTQTPKHLITATGQRVTLRCSPRSGDLSVYWYQQSLDQGLQFLIQYYNGEERAKGNILERFSAQQFPDLHSELNLSSLELGDSALYFCASSAYGGETDTQYFGPGTRLTVL.

In this sample, this clonotype turned up many times. The rearrangement joins TRBV10-3 to TRBJ2-1; 9 nucleotides line up with TRBD2. Germline lookup yields CDR1 ENHRY and CDR2 SYGVKD. V was clipped by 1 base and J by 8 bases; unmatched bases: 6. This CDR3 spans 15 amino acids. The CDR3 spells CAISELAGVGDEQFF. Here the CDR3 DNA reads TGTGCCATCAGTGAGTTAGCGGGAGTTGGGGATGAGCAGTTCTTC.

This clonotype has only a few counts. The chain links TRBV6-2 or TRBV6-3 to TRBJ2-1; the match to TRBD2 covers 9 bases. The CDR3 is made up of 15 amino acids. Germline V gene lookup returns CDR1 MNHEY and CDR2 SVGEGT. The trim removed 7 bases at V and 4 bases at J, leaving 8 bases unmatched. The CDR3 bases are TGTGCCAGCATCGAAAGCGGGGGGCCTTACAATGAGCAGTTCTTC. Protein sequence: CASIESGGPYNEQFF.

The CDR3 spells CASSLSGAADTQYF. Written as DNA, the CDR3 is TGCGCCAGCAGCTTGTCAGGGGCGGCAGATACGCAGTATTTT. The V call is TRBV5-1, the J call TRBJ2-3; a possible D gene is TRBD1 (6 bases). This CDR3 comprises 14 residues. The V end was cut by 1 base, the J end by 4 bases, with 10 bases between. CDR1 and CDR2 (germline): SGHRS, YFSETQ.

This clonotype was detected ten times or more. The chain uses TRBV7-2 and TRBJ1-5; D is unclear. Looked up from germline, CDR1 is SGHTA and CDR2 is FQGNSA. V was shortened by 4 bases and J by 3 bases, with 10 bases between the two germline ends. The length of the CDR3 is 14 residues. Written as DNA, the CDR3 is TGTGCCAGCAGCTCGCCTGGGAACAATCAGCCCCAGCATTTT. Its protein is CASSSPGNNQPQHF.

This clonotype was detected many times. The V and J genes are TRBV5-1 and TRBJ1-1, with D perhaps matching TRBD1 (5 bases). CDR3 length: 14 residues. CDR1 and CDR2 from the germline V gene are SGHRS and YFSETQ. V dropped 3 bases and J dropped 1 base, with 10 bases sitting between them. As DNA, the CDR3 is TGCGCCAGCAGCTCCCAGGGCAGGAACACTGAAGCTTTCTTT. Residues: CASSSQGRNTEAFF. Using reference TRBV5-1 and TRBJ1-1 for the parts outside the CDR3, the full variable domain is KAGVTQTPRYLIKTRGQQVTLSCSPISGHRSVSWYQQTPGQGLQFLFEYFSETQRNKGNFPGRFSGRQFSNSRSEMNVSTLELGDSALYLCASSSQGRNTEAFFGQGTRLTVV.

The rearrangement uses TRBV5-1 and TRBJ2-7; 12 nucleotides agree with TRBD2. Germline values: CDR1 SGHRS, CDR2 YFSETQ. V was clipped by 5 bases and J by 5 bases; unmatched bases: 8. The CDR3 consists of 15 residues. The CDR3 bases are TGCGCCAGCAGGTTGACTAGCGGGAGTACAAACGAGCAGTACTTC. Residues: CASRLTSGSTNEQYF.

This clonotype was observed a few times. This sequence joins TRBV7-9 and TRBJ1-5; TRBD1 aligns across 7 bases. The V gene's germline CDR1 is SEHNR and CDR2 FQNEAQ (reference sequence). With 5 bases clipped from V and 10 bases from J, the junction kept 5 bases outside the gene matches. The CDR3 runs 12 residues. The CDR3 bases are TGTGCCAGCAGCCGGGACAGTCAACCCCAGCATTTT. Translation gives CASSRDSQPQHF.

The gene calls are TRBV11-1 and TRBJ2-5; 12 nucleotides line up with TRBD1. Germline V gene lookup returns CDR1 SGHAT and CDR2 FQDESV (reference sequence). Trimming took 1 base from V and 5 from J; bases not matched to a gene: 17. This CDR3 spans 20 amino acids. The CDR3 here is CASSLVVWAGTGGVGETQYF. CDR3 nucleotides: TGTGCCAGCAGCTTAGTAGTGTGGGCAGGGACAGGGGGCGTCGGGGAGACCCAGTACTTC.

The chain employs TRBV4-3 and TRBJ2-7; D gene uncertain. V was clipped by 0 bases and J by 7 bases, with 13 bases between them. CDR1 is LGHNA, CDR2 YSLEER, per germline. This CDR3 is 14 amino acids long. The CDR3 sequence: CASSQDSTAGEQYF. CDR3 nucleotides: TGCGCCAGCAGCCAAGATAGCACCGCTGGGGAGCAGTACTTC.

The chain joins TRBV29-1 to TRBJ2-2; TRBD1 matches at 9 bases. The V gene end was trimmed by 7 bases and the J gene end by 4 bases; junction bases not matched to a gene: 16. The CDR3 covers 17 residues. Germline-derived CDR1 and CDR2 are SQVTM and ANQGSEA. CDR3 amino acids: CSDLRDRVIKVTGELFF. CDR3 DNA: TGCAGCGACCTCCGGGACAGGGTAATCAAGGTCACCGGGGAGCTGTTTTTT.

This clonotype was seen only a few times. The V and J genes are TRBV12-3 or TRBV12-4 and TRBJ2-4; tentatively, D is TRBD2 (5 bases). V shed 9 bases and J shed 5 bases, with 11 bases lying between them. There are 12 residues in the CDR3. The CDR3 nucleotides are TGTGCCAGTGACCGGGGAGAAAACATTCAGTACTTC. This sequence encodes CASDRGENIQYF.